This T cell receptor (beta chain) was profiled in a study of T cell repertoires in cytomegalovirus infection. Study details: Use of recently identified HLA-C-restricted and well-studied HLA-B-restricted CMV epitopes was part of the study. Based on public TCR beta signatures, there were indications of CMV infection and of a matching HLA type.

TCRdb fed the reads into MiXCR, producing one record per CDR3 protein. The sample lists around 500,000 distinct CDR3 sequences; approximately 42% were seen once. With 6 bases removed from V and 0 bases from J, the gap between germline ends came to 6 bases. Germline values: CDR1 MNHNS, CDR2 SASEGT. CDR3 size: 12 residues. As to this clonotype: Its antigen is still unknown.

V and J are TRBV6-1 and TRBJ2-7; D is uncertain. The clonotype was recovered from a human donor in good health (CMV status not recorded). Some clones in this sample may be carry-over from other donors' samples. This material consisted of cultured PBMCs, taken from culture after CMV antigen stimulation. The CDR3 region has the DNA TGTGCCAGCAGCCATAACTCCTACGAGCAGTACTTC. Translated: CASSHNSYEQYF.